This paragraph covers one TCR beta chain sequence. Its antigen is still unknown. The data derive from a study of shared clonotypes between healthy human individuals. Study details: Three CD4 naive, three CD4 memory, two CD8 naive and one CD8 memory plate were used per donor. General study findings and limits: Incomplete sequencing of sorted subsets was indicated by rarefaction despite large depth.

Sequencing was performed with immunoSEQ multiplex PCR; in TCRdb, only in-frame clones are kept and a portion is missing. The sample lists approximately 1.5 million clones, 98% seen once, with about 0.4% in the top ten. The split of CD4+ cells yielded CD45RA+ naive and CD45RA-negative memory subsets. Between the trimmed V and J ends, which lost 5 bases and 4 bases, there was a span of 14 bases. The CDR3 consists of 15 residues. CDR1 is KGHSH and CDR2 is LQKENI in the germline V gene. The chain carries TRBV18 and TRBJ2-2, with D perhaps matching TRBD2 (5 bases). Sequencing was done on a sample of naive CD4+ T cells sorted from blood. Subset denoted: CD45RA+ positively selected. The source is a man aged 25 to 40 in good health. The CDR3 DNA sequence: TGTGCCAGCTCATCGGCGGGCGGAGGCACCGGGGAGCTGTTTTTT. It specifies CASSSAGGGTGELFF.